The entry below describes one T cell receptor (beta chain). The target antigen is unknown. The CDR3 contains 17 residues. V lost 2 bases and J lost 0; bases outside the gene matches: 8. CDR1 and CDR2 (germline): MGHRA, YSYEKL. A primer matching the constant region was used to make TCR beta cDNA from approximately 500 ng of total RNA. Three nested multiplex PCR rounds, a slightly modified ARM-PCR, produced the libraries for TCR beta. A C-beta reverse primer and TRBV1-TRBV30 forward primers served in each of the first two PCR rounds, at about 10 cycles apiece. TCRdb independently ran MiXCR on the multiplex PCR reads; one entry per CDR3 protein. The data hold under 200,000 distinct CDR3 sequences, with roughly two thirds observed a single time. The sample comes from a study of tumor-infiltrating lymphocytes in primary liver carcinoma. Overall study: Resection treated the patients' primary liver carcinoma. Patients of both sexes were 30 to 69 years old. General observations from the study: Because of bulk unsorted sampling, CD4+ and CD8+ repertoires were not subjected to comparison.

For blood RNA, unsorted whole blood served as the source, and germline DNA was extracted too. Chronic HBV infection, which was untreated, was present in the patients. The sample consisted of peripheral blood. The chain links TRBV4-1 to TRBJ2-3, with 7 nucleotides matching TRBD2. The receptor's source is a woman aged 55 to 70 with primary liver carcinoma and hepatitis B virus infection. CDR3 amino acids: CASSQPRGRASTDTQYF. CDR3 coding DNA: TGCGCCAGCAGCCAACCCCGAGGGAGGGCTAGCACAGATACGCAGTATTTT.